The source of this TCR beta chain is a study of T cell responses to AZD1222 COVID-19 vaccine. This CDR3 has 16 residues. Trimming pared 4 bases from V and 0 bases from J, leaving 14 bases between. In germline, CDR1 is MRHNA, CDR2 SNTAGT. The method was immunoSEQ multiplex PCR; TCRdb's version includes in-frame clones alone and lacks a portion of them. The sample has some 150,000 clones; roughly nine tenths are singletons. This receptor was obtained from an adult in good health. The sample in question was peripheral blood, obtained on day 0 of MenACWY control vaccination. The rearrangement joins TRBV6-4 to TRBJ2-3; tentatively, D is TRBD2 (6 bases). CDR3 residues: CASSGETSSSTDTQYF. The DNA for the CDR3 is TGTGCCAGCAGTGGGGAGACTAGTTCTAGCACAGATACGCAGTATTTT.